What follows is one T cell receptor beta chain and its context. The data derive from a study of blood T cell repertoires in COVID-19. Overall study context: Acute-phase and convalescent COVID-19 samples originated in the United States, Italy and Spain. PBMCs, B-cell-depleted T cells, or T cells provided the cDNA or gDNA that made up the material.

CDR3 length: 15 residues. The V and J ends lost 3 bases and 3 bases respectively, with 15 bases between them. Germline V CDR1 and CDR2: LGHDT, YNNKEL (reference sequence). Repertoires were generated with immunoSEQ multiplex PCR, while TCRdb's copy carries only in-frame clones and drops some. The sample holds approximately 210,000 clones, approximately 85% seen once. The chain uses TRBV3-1 (or the pseudogene TRBV3-2) and TRBJ2-7, with D possibly matching TRBD1 (5 bases). This clonotype was sampled from an older woman with active or convalescent COVID-19. Sequenced material: peripheral blood. In DNA, the CDR3 is TGTGCCAGCAGCCACCCAGGGCTCCCTGTCTACGAGCAGTACTTC. Its translation is CASSHPGLPVYEQYF.